This T cell receptor (beta chain) came from a study of T-cell memory formation after mild COVID-19. Study in general: TCR clusters showed largely donor specificity. The study's findings and limits: From day 15 to 85, contracting clones were balanced between CD4 and CD8, whereas later expanders leaned toward CD4+.

On this clonotype itself: No antigen is known for it.

The germline V and J ends were trimmed by 6 bases and 7 bases, with 18 bases remaining between them. This CDR3 spans 14 amino acids. In TCRdb, the 5' RACE reads were re-called with MiXCR into one record per CDR3 protein. The table includes 470,000 or so distinct CDR3 sequences, around 25% detected once. Input material: PBMCs or a T cell subset sorted from them (not recorded which). The chain joins TRBV12-3 or TRBV12-4 to TRBJ2-5; possible D gene TRBD2, 6 bases. This receptor was taken from an adult woman who had mild COVID-19 (a few samples of this study predate the infection). Cell type and time point are not known. Here the CDR3 DNA reads TGTGCCAGCAGCTGGGACTCAGCGTCGGGGACCCAGTACTTC. Protein sequence: CASSWDSASGTQYF.